These 18 T cell receptor beta chains share one sample of origin, sequenced in a study of cytomegalovirus exposure and HLA in healthy donors. In the PCR, 60 Vbeta and 13 Jbeta primers were used. Sequencing used immunoSEQ multiplex PCR; TCRdb keeps in-frame clones, though not all of them. The sample includes about 100,000 clones, roughly 73% seen only once; the top ten take 7.8%. Sequenced sample: PBMCs. These receptors came from a man aged 30 to 45 in good health and CMV-seronegative.

The rearrangement links TRBV7-9 to TRBJ1-2; 7 nucleotides match TRBD1. The CDR3 has 16 amino acids. The V segment lost 5 bases and the J segment 0 bases; nucleotides outside the gene matches: 9. Germline CDR1 is SEHNR and CDR2 is FQNEAQ (reference sequence). CDR3 region: CASSPNDREANYGYTF. The DNA of the CDR3 is TGTGCCAGCAGCCCAAACGACAGGGAAGCTAACTATGGCTACACCTTC.

This rearrangement joins TRBV6-1 to TRBJ2-4; D call uncertain. Germline values: CDR1 MNHNS, CDR2 SASEGT. With 2 bases removed from V and 8 bases from J, the gap between germline ends came to 16 bases. This CDR3 has 15 residues. CDR3 amino acids: CASSEFRFSKDIQYF. The CDR3 bases are TGTGCCAGCAGTGAATTCAGGTTCAGCAAGGACATTCAGTACTTC.

The CDR3 region has the DNA TGCAGCGTTTTAGCGGGAGGTGGCTCTGGGGCCAACGTCCTGACTTTC. Translating it yields CSVLAGGGSGANVLTF. The chain is built from TRBV29-1 and TRBJ2-6, with 10 bases that match TRBD2. The junction had 4 bases not matched to a gene; V was cut back by 5 bases and J by 0 bases. The germline V gene encodes CDR1 SQVTM and CDR2 ANQGSEA. The CDR3 extends over 16 amino acids.

The rearrangement joins TRBV9 to TRBJ2-2, with 10 bases identical to TRBD2. CDR1 is SGDLS and CDR2 is YYNGEE in the germline V gene. With 0 bases clipped from V and 6 bases from J, the junction kept 5 bases outside the gene matches. The CDR3 is 16 amino acids. The DNA of the CDR3 is TGTGCCAGCAGCGTAGCGGCTAGCGGGAGTTCCGGGGAGCTGTTTTTT. As protein: CASSVAASGSSGELFF.

This rearrangement joins TRBV30 to TRBJ2-7; 10 nucleotides agree with TRBD2. V was clipped by 3 bases and J by 13 bases; unmatched bases: 9. The CDR3 is 12 amino acids. Looked up from germline, CDR1 is GTSNPN and CDR2 is SVGIG (reference sequence). CDR3 nucleotide sequence: TGTGCCTGGAGCAGCGCTAGCGGGAGAATATACTTC. It yields the protein CAWSSASGRIYF. The variable domain in full, with the rest retrieved from reference TRBV30 and TRBJ2-7, is SQTIHQWPATLVQPVGSPLSLECTVEGTSNPNLYWYRQAAGRGLQLLFYSVGIGQISSEVPQNLSASRPQDRQFILSSKKLLLSDSGFYLCAWSSASGRIYFGPGTRLTVT.

The CDR3 DNA follows: TGTGCCAGCAGTCATTACGGGAGGGGGTACCAAGAGACCCAGTACTTC. Residues: CASSHYGRGYQETQYF. The chain links TRBV28 to TRBJ2-5; 8 bases agree with TRBD2. CDR1 MDHEN and CDR2 SYDVKM come from the germline V gene. V lost 5 bases and J lost 0; bases outside the gene matches: 8. The CDR3 is made up of 16 amino acids.

This rearrangement joins TRBV29-1 to TRBJ1-2, with D tentatively TRBD1 (6 bases). The CDR3 loop spans 14 amino acids. V was trimmed by 6 bases and J by 0 bases, leaving 14 bases between them. The germline V gene has CDR1 SQVTM and CDR2 ANQGSEA. This chain's CDR3 is CSVVEGGSNYGYTF. In nucleotides, the CDR3 is TGCAGCGTCGTCGAGGGGGGGTCTAACTATGGCTACACCTTC.

The V call is TRBV5-4, the J call TRBJ2-5; D is perhaps TRBD2 (5 bases). TRBJ2-7 explains the end of the DNA better; the J call may be wrong. This CDR3 spans 12 amino acids. Per the germline V gene, CDR1 is SGHNT and CDR2 is YYREEE (reference sequence). The CDR3 sequence is CASSLVGSEQYF. The CDR3 DNA follows: TGTGCCAGCAGCTTGGTTGGGAGCGAGCAGTACTTC.

The V gene is TRBV7-3, the J gene TRBJ2-3, with 10 bases lining up with TRBD2. The trim removed 2 bases at V and 1 base at J, leaving 3 bases unmatched. This CDR3 has 16 amino acids. Germline CDR1 reads SGHTA; CDR2 reads FQGTGA. This CDR3 is CASSLLAGAGTDTQYF. CDR3 sequence (DNA): TGTGCCAGCAGCTTACTAGCGGGAGCGGGCACAGATACGCAGTATTTT.

This clone was recorded a few times. V is TRBV6-5 and J is TRBJ2-2; 11 nucleotides line up with TRBD1. The CDR3 extends over 14 amino acids. Germline V gives CDR1 MNHEY, CDR2 SVGAGI. V lost 8 bases, J lost 5 bases, and 4 bases stayed unmatched. As DNA, the CDR3 is TGTGCCAGCGTAGGGACAGGGGGTACCGGGGAGCTGTTTTTT. This codes for CASVGTGGTGELFF.

The rearrangement links TRBV5-1 to TRBJ2-1; 10 nucleotides agree with TRBD2. The germline gives CDR1 SGHRS, CDR2 YFSETQ. This CDR3 comprises 18 residues. V shed 5 bases and J 0 bases; nucleotides not matched to a gene: 11. CDR3 sequence (DNA): TGCGCCAGCAGTTTCGCCTCCCGGACTAGCGGCTCCTACAATGAGCAGTTCTTC. Translated, it gives CASSFASRTSGSYNEQFF.

This chain connects TRBV19 to TRBJ1-2; perhaps TRBD1 as D (6 bases). The CDR3 runs 12 residues. The V end was cut by 5 bases, the J end by 6 bases, with 10 bases between. Germline CDR1 and CDR2: LNHDA and SQIVND (reference sequence). The CDR3 sequence: CASSRRGDGYTF. The CDR3 DNA reads as TGTGCCAGTAGTCGCAGGGGCGATGGCTACACCTTC.

The V call is TRBV5-1, the J call TRBJ2-2, with 8 bases matching TRBD1. Per the germline V gene, CDR1 is SGHRS and CDR2 is YFSETQ. This CDR3 is 15 amino acids long. The junction had 8 bases not matched to a gene; V was cut back by 3 bases and J by 7 bases. CDR3 in DNA: TGCGCCAGCAGCTCGGCAGGACAGGGTATCGGGGAGCTGTTTTTT. It codes for CASSSAGQGIGELFF.

This clone appeared a single time. V and J are TRBV5-1 and TRBJ2-1, with 9 bases lining up with TRBD1. This CDR3 has 15 residues. The V gene end was trimmed by 2 bases and the J gene end by 6 bases; junction bases not matched to a gene: 6. CDR1 is SGHRS and CDR2 is YFSETQ in the germline V gene. CDR3 DNA sequence: TGCGCCAGCAGCTTCCTAGGGGACAGGGTCAATGAGCAGTTCTTC. Its translation is CASSFLGDRVNEQFF.

This clone was detected only a few times. The chain couples TRBV5-1 to TRBJ2-7; 9 bases match TRBD1. V lost 4 bases to trimming and J lost 5 bases; unmatched junction nucleotides: 4. The V gene's germline CDR1 is SGHRS and CDR2 YFSETQ. The CDR3 is 13 residues long. CDR3 in DNA: TGCGCCAGCAGCGGGACAGGGCAACACGAGCAGTACTTC. Its translation is CASSGTGQHEQYF.

The V gene is TRBV4-1, the J gene TRBJ1-2; TRBD1 matches 10 bases. CDR1 and CDR2 (germline): MGHRA, YSYEKL. Unmatched junction bases numbered 1, after V lost 1 base and J lost 2 bases. CDR3 length: 15 amino acids. The CDR3 sequence is CASSQVGQGNYGYTF. The CDR3 region has the DNA TGCGCCAGCAGCCAAGTGGGACAGGGGAACTATGGCTACACCTTC.

In this sample, this clone turned up once. The chain employs TRBV18 and TRBJ2-7, with D possibly TRBD1 on 5 matching bases. CDR3 length: 12 amino acids. V lost 3 bases, J lost 6 bases, and 9 bases lay in between. Germline CDR1 reads KGHSH; CDR2 reads LQKENI. The CDR3 DNA is TGTGCCAGCTCACCCCAGACAGCCGAGCAGTACTTC. Its protein product is CASSPQTAEQYF. The variable domain in full, with the rest retrieved from reference TRBV18 and TRBJ2-7, is NAGVMQNPRHLVRRRGQEARLRCSPMKGHSHVYWYRQLPEEGLKFMVYLQKENIIDESGMPKERFSAEFPKEGPSILRIQQVVRGDSAAYFCASSPQTAEQYFGPGTRLTVT.

This rearrangement joins TRBV30 to TRBJ2-3, with TRBD1 matching over 7 bases. CDR1 is GTSNPN, CDR2 SVGIG, per germline (reference sequence). J lost 0 bases, V lost 3 bases, and 9 bases had no gene match. The CDR3 extends over 16 amino acids. The CDR3 DNA is TGTGCCTGGAGCCTTGGGACAGATGCTAGCACAGATACGCAGTATTTT. Protein: CAWSLGTDASTDTQYF.